These T cell receptor beta chains were read from a single sample in a study of early T cells in non-severe SARS-CoV-2 infection. From the 5' RACE reads, TCRdb called clonotypes with MiXCR, one entry per CDR3 protein. The table records about 92,000 distinct CDR3 sequences, 12% to 15% of them present only once. Sequencing input: whole blood. Every receptor here comes from an adult who was a healthcare worker with PCR-confirmed SARS-CoV-2 infection or an uninfected control (not recorded which). Each CDR3 is given with its conserved first and last residue. The D gene is left open where the match is weak. Not all rows give a size; the values are once, few, many and, for expanded clones, a class.

clone_size: few
d_call: NA
j_call: TRBJ2-7
v_call: TRBV9
cdr3_nt: TGTGCCAGCAGCGTAGACGAGAGTATCCAGTACTTC
cdr3_aa: CASSVDESIQYF

clone_size: few
d_call: NA
j_call: TRBJ1-1
v_call: TRBV12-3/TRBV12-4
cdr3_nt: TGTGCCAGCAGTTTTGATTCGAACACTGAAGCTTTCTTT
cdr3_aa: CASSFDSNTEAFF

clone_size: NA
d_call: NA
j_call: TRBJ1-2
v_call: TRBV28
cdr3_nt: TGTGCCAGCAGTTTGGACATGGCCGGCTATGGCTACACCTTC
cdr3_aa: CASSLDMAGYGYTF

clone_size: NA
d_call: TRBD1
j_call: TRBJ1-6
v_call: TRBV5-1
cdr3_nt: TGCGCCAGCAGCCGGGGACAGGGGAATTCACCCCTCCACTTT
cdr3_aa: CASSRGQGNSPLHF

clone_size: NA
d_call: NA
j_call: TRBJ2-7
v_call: TRBV5-4
cdr3_nt: TGTGCCAGCAGCTATCAGGGCGGGGCGAAAGAGCAGTACTTC
cdr3_aa: CASSYQGGAKEQYF

clone_size: NA
d_call: NA
j_call: TRBJ2-7
v_call: TRBV7-6
cdr3_nt: TGTGCCAGCAGCTTAGCCCAGCAGGCTTTCCACGAGCAGTACTTC
cdr3_aa: CASSLAQQAFHEQYF

clone_size: few
d_call: NA
j_call: TRBJ2-3
v_call: TRBV18
cdr3_nt: TGTGCCAGCTCACCACCGGGCATGGCCAGGGTTGGTGCAGATACGCAGTATTTT
cdr3_aa: CASSPPGMARVGADTQYF

clone_size: NA
d_call: NA
j_call: TRBJ1-2
v_call: TRBV11-2
cdr3_nt: TGTGCCAGCAGCTTAGCCCCGGACACCAAGAACTATGGCTACACCTTC
cdr3_aa: CASSLAPDTKNYGYTF

clone_size: few
d_call: NA
j_call: TRBJ2-7
v_call: TRBV6-2/TRBV6-3
cdr3_nt: TGTGCCAGCTCGGGCCACCTTAGACAGTACTTC
cdr3_aa: CASSGHLRQYF

clone_size: NA
d_call: NA
j_call: TRBJ2-3
v_call: TRBV5-1
cdr3_nt: TGCGCCAGCAGCTTGTCGGTCGGTAGCCCACCCCGAGATACGCAGTATTTT
cdr3_aa: CASSLSVGSPPRDTQYF

clone_size: NA
d_call: TRBD1
j_call: TRBJ1-1
v_call: TRBV28
cdr3_nt: TGTGCCAGCAGTTTATCGGGACAGAAAGCTTTCTTT
cdr3_aa: CASSLSGQKAFF